Sequencing of this T cell receptor beta chain was carried out in a study of blood T cell repertoires in COVID-19. Sequencing used immunoSEQ multiplex PCR; TCRdb keeps in-frame clones, though not all of them. The table records 65,000 or so clones, almost 85% of them present only once. This clone was picked up a small number of times. The length of the CDR3 is 13 residues. The V end was cut by 2 bases, the J end by 5 bases, with 9 bases between. CDR1 is MNHEY and CDR2 is SMNVEV in the germline V gene (reference sequence). V and J are TRBV27 and TRBJ1-2; weak D call: TRBD1 (5 bases). The clonotype was recovered from a man aged 55 to 69 with acute or convalescent COVID-19. Material: peripheral blood. The CDR3 sequence: CASSLGAEYGYTF. As DNA, the CDR3 is TGTGCCAGCAGTTTAGGGGCGGAATATGGCTACACCTTC.